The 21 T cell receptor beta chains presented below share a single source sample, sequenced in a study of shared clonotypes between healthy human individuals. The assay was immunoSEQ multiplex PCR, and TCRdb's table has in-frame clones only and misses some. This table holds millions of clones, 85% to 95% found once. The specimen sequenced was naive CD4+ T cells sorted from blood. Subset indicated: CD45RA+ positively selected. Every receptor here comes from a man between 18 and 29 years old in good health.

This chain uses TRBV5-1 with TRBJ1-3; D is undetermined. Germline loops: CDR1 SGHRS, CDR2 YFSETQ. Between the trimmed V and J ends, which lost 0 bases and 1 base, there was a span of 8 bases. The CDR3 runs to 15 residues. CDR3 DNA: TGCGCCAGCAGCTTGGGCACCCAGTCTGGAAACACCATATATTTT. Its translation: CASSLGTQSGNTIYF.

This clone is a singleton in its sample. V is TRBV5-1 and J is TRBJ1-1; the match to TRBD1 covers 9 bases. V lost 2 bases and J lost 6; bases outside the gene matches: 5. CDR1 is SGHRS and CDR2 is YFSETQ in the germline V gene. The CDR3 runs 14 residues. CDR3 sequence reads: CASSLRDRESEAFF. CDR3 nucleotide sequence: TGCGCCAGCAGCTTACGGGACAGGGAATCTGAAGCTTTCTTT.

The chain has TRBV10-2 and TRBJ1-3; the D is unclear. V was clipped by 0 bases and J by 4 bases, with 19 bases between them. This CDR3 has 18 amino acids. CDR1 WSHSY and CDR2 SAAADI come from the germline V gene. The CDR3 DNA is TGCGCCAGCAGTGAGTCGTCCCTCAGGCCCCAGAGAGGAAACACCATATATTTT. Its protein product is CASSESSLRPQRGNTIYF.

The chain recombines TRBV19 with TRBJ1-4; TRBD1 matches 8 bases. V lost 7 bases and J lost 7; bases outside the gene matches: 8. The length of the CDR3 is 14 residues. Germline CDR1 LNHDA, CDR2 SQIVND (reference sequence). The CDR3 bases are TGTGCCAGTACATCGGGACAGGTTGGTGAAAAACTGTTTTTT. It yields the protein CASTSGQVGEKLFF. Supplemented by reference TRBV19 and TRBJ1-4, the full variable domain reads DGGITQSPKYLFRKEGQNVTLSCEQNLNHDAMYWYRQDPGQGLRLIYYSQIVNDFQKGDIAEGYSVSREKKESFPLTVTSAQKNPTAFYLCASTSGQVGEKLFFGSGTQLSVL.

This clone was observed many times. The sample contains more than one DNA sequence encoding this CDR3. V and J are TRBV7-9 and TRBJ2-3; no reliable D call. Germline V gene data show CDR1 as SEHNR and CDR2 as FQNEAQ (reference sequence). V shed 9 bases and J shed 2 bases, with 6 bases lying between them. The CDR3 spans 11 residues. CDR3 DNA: TGTGCCAGTTCAAACACAGATACGCAGTATTTT. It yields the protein CASSNTDTQYF.

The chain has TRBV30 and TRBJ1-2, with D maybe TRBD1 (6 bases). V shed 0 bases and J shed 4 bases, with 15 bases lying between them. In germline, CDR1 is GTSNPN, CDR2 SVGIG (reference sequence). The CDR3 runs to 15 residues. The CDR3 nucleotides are TGTGCCTGGAGTGTACATAGTGGGGGCGGCTATGGCTACACCTTC. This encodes CAWSVHSGGGYGYTF.

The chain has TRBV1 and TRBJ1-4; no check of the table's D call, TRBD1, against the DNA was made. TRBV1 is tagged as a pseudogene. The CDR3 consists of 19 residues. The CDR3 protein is CTSSQDIGTEDATNEKLFF. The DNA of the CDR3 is TGCACCAGCAGCCAAGATATCGGGACAGAGGATGCAACTAATGAAAAACTGTTTTTT.

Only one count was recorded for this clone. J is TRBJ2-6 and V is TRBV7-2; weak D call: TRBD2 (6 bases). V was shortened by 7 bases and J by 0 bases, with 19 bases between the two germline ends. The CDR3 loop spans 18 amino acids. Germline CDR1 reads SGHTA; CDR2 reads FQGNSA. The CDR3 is CASTGTGLLSSGANVLTF. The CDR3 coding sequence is TGTGCCAGCACCGGCACCGGACTATTAAGCTCTGGGGCCAACGTCCTGACTTTC.

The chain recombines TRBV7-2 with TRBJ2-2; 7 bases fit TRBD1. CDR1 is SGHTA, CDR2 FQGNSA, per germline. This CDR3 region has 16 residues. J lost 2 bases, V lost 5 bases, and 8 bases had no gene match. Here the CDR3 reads CASSRRTGINTGELFF. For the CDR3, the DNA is TGTGCCAGCAGCCGAAGGACAGGCATAAACACCGGGGAGCTGTTTTTT.

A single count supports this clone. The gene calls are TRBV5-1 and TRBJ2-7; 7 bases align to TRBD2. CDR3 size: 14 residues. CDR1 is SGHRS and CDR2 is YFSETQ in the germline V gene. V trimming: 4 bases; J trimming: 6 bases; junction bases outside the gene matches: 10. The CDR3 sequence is CASSSPRGRVEQYF. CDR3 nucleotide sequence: TGCGCCAGCAGCAGCCCCCGGGGGAGGGTCGAGCAGTACTTC.

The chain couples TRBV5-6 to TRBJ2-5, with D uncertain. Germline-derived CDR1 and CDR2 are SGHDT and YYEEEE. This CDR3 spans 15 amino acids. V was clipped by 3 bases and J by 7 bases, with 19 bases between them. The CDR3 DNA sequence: TGTGCCAGCAGCTCTCTCCGCTCAGGCGTTGGGACCCAGTACTTC. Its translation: CASSSLRSGVGTQYF.

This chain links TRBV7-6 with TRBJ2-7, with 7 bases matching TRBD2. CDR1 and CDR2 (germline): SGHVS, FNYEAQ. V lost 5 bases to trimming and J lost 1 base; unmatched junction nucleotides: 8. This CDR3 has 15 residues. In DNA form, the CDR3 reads TGTGCCAGCAGCCCCGCGGGGGAGGCATCCTACGAGCAGTACTTC. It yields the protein CASSPAGEASYEQYF. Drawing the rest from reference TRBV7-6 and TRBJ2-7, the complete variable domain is GAGVSQSPRYKVTKRGQDVALRCDPISGHVSLYWYRQALGQGPEFLTYFNYEAQQDKSGLPNDRFSAERPEGSISTLTIQRTEQRDSAMYRCASSPAGEASYEQYFGPGTRLTVT.

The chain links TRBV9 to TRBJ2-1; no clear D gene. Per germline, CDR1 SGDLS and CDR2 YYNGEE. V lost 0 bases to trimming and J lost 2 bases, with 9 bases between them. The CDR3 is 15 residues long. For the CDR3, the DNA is TGTGCCAGCAGCGTAGACAACGTCCCCTACAATGAGCAGTTCTTC. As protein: CASSVDNVPYNEQFF.

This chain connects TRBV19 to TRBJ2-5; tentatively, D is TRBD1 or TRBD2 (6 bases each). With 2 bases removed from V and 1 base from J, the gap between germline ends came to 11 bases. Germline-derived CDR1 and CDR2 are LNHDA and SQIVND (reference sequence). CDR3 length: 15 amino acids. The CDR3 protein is CASSIRGETQETQYF. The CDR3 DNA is TGTGCCAGTAGTATAAGGGGGGAGACCCAAGAGACCCAGTACTTC.

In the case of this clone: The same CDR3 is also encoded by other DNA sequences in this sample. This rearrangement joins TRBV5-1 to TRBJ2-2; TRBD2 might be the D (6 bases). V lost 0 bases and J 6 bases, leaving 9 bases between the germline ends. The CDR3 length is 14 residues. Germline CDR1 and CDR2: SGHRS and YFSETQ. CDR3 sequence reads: CASSLAGEAGELFF. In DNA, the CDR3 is TGCGCCAGCAGCTTGGCGGGGGAGGCCGGGGAGCTGTTTTTT.

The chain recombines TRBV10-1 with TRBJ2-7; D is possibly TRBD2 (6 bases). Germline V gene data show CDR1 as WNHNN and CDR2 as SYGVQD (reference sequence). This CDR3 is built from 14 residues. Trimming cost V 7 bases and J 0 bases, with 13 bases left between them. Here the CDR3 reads CASTAGSGSYEQYF. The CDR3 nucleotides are TGCGCCAGCACCGCGGGTAGCGGCTCCTACGAGCAGTACTTC.

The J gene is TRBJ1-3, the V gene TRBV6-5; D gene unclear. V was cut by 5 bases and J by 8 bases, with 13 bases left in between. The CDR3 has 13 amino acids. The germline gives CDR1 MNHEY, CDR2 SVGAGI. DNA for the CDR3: TGTGCCAGCAGTGCAATCGGGAGAGACACCATATATTTT. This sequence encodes CASSAIGRDTIYF.

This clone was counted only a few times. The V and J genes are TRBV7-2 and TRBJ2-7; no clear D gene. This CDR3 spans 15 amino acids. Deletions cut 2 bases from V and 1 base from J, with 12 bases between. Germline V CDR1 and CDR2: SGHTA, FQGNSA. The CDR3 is CASSLSLFGSYEQYF. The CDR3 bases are TGTGCCAGCAGCTTAAGCCTTTTCGGATCCTACGAGCAGTACTTC.

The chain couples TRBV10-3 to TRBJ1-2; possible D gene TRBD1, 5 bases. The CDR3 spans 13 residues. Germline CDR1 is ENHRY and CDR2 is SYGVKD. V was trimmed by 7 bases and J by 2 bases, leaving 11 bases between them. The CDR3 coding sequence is TGTGCCATCACCCAGGGCGTAAACTATGGCTACACCTTC. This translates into CAITQGVNYGYTF.

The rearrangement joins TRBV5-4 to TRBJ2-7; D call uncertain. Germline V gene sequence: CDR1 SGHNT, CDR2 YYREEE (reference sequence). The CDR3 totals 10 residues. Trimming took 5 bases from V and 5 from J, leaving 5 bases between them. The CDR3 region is CASRDHEQYF. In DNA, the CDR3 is TGTGCCAGCAGGGACCACGAGCAGTACTTC.

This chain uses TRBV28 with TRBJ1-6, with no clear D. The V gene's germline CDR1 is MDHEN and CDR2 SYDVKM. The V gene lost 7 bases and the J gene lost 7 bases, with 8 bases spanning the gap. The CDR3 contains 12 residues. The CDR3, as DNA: TGTGCCAGCACAACCCCGAATTCACCCCTCCACTTT. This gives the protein CASTTPNSPLHF.